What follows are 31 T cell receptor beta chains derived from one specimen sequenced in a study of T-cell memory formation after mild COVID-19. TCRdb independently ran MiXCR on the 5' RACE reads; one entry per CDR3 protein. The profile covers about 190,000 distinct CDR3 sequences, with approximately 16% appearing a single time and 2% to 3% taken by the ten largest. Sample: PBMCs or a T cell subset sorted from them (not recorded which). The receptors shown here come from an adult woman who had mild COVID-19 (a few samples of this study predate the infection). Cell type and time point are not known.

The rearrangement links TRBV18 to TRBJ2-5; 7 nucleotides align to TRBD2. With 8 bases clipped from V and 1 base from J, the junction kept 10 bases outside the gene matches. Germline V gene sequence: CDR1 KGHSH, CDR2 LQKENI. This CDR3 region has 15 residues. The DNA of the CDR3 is TGTGCCAGCGAGAGGACTAGATCCCGCCAAGAGACCCAGTACTTC. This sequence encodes CASERTRSRQETQYF.

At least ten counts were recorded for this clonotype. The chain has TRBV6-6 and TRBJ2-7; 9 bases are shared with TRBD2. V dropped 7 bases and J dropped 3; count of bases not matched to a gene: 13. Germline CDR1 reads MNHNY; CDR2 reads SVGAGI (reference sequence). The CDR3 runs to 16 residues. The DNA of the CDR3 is TGTGCCAGCAATAAGGAGGGGGCGCGGGAGGGCTACGAGCAGTACTTC. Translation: CASNKEGAREGYEQYF.

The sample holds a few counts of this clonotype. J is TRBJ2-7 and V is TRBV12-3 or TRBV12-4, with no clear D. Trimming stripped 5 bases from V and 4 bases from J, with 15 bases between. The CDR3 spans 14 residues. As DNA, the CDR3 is TGTGCCAGCAGTCCTTGGGCCTCTAAATACGAGCAGTACTTC. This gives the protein CASSPWASKYEQYF.

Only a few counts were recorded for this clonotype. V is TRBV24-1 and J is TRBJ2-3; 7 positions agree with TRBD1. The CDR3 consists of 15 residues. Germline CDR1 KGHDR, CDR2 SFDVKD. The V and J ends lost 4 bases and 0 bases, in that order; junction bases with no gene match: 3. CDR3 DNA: TGTGCCACCAGTGACCCGGACAGGAGCACAGATACGCAGTATTTT. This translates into CATSDPDRSTDTQYF.

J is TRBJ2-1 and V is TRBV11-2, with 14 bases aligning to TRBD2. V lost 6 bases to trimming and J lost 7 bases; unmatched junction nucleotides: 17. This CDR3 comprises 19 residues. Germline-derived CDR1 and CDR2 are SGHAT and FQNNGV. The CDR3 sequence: CASSQLWRTSGGRRNEQFF. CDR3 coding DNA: TGTGCCAGCAGTCAGCTTTGGAGGACTAGCGGGGGGCGGCGGAATGAGCAGTTCTTC. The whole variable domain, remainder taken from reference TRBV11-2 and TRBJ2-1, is EAGVAQSPRYKIIEKRQSVAFWCNPISGHATLYWYQQILGQGPKLLIQFQNNGVVDDSQLPKDRFSAERLKGVDSTLKIQPAKLEDSAVYLCASSQLWRTSGGRRNEQFFGPGTRLTVL.

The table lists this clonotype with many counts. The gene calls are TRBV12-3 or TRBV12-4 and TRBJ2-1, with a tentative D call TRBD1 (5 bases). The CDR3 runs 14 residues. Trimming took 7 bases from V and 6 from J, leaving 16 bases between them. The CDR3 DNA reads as TGTGCCAGCATCCCGTGGGGCAGCATCAATGAGCAGTTCTTC. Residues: CASIPWGSINEQFF.

This CDR3 is CASSLHSTAFF. The DNA for the CDR3 is TGTGCCAGCAGCTTGCACAGTACAGCTTTCTTT. The chain is built from TRBV11-3 and TRBJ1-1; D ambiguous. Germline assignment: CDR1 SGHNT and CDR2 YENEEA. The CDR3 is 11 amino acids. Trimming removed 3 bases from V and 10 bases from J, with 9 bases in between.

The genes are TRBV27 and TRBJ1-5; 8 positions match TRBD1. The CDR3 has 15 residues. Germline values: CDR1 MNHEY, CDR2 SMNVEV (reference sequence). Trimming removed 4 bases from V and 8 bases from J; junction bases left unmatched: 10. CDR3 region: CASSWVAGGGEPQHF. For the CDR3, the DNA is TGTGCCAGCAGTTGGGTGGCAGGGGGCGGGGAGCCCCAGCATTTT.

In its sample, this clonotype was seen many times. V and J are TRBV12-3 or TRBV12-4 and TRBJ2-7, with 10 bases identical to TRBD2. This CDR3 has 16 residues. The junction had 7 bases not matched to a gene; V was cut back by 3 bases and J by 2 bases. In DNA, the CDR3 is TGTGCCAGCAGTTTGGGGCTAGCGGGGGCCGCCTACGAGCAGTACTTC. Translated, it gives CASSLGLAGAAYEQYF.

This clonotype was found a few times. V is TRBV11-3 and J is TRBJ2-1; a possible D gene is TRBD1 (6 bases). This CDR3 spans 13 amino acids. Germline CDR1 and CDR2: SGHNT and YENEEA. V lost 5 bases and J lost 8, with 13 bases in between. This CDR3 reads CASSPNYRDEQFF. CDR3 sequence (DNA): TGTGCCAGCAGCCCCAACTACAGGGATGAGCAGTTCTTC.

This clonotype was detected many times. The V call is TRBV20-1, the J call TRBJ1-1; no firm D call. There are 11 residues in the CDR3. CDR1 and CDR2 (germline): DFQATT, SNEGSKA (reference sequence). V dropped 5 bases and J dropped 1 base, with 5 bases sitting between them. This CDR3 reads CSASGNTEAFF. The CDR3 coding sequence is TGCAGTGCTTCCGGGAACACTGAAGCTTTCTTT.

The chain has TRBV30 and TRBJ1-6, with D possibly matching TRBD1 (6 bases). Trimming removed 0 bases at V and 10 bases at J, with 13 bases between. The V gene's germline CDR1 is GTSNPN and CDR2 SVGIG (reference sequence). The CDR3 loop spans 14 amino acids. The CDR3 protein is CAWSVQKGGSPLHF. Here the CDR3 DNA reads TGTGCCTGGAGTGTTCAGAAGGGGGGCTCACCCCTCCACTTT.

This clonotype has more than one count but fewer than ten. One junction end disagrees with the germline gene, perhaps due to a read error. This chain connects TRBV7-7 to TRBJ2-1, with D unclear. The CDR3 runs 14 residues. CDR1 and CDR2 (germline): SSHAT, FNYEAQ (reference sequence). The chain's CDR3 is CASSSAARNVEQFF. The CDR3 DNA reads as TGTGCTAGCAGCAGCGCCGCACGAAATGTGGAGCAGTTCTTC.

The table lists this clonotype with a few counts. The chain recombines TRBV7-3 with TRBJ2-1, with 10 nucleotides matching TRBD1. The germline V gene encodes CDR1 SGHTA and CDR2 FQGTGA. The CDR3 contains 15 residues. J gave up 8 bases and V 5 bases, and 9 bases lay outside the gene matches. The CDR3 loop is CASSPDRGRVYEQFF. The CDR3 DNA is TGTGCCAGCAGCCCCGACAGGGGGCGCGTTTATGAGCAGTTCTTC.

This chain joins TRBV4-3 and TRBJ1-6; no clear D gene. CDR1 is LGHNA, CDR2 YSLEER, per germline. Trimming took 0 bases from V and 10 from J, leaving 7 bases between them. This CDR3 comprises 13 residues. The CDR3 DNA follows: TGCGCCAGCAGCCAAGAAACGGGATCACCCCTCCACTTT. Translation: CASSQETGSPLHF.

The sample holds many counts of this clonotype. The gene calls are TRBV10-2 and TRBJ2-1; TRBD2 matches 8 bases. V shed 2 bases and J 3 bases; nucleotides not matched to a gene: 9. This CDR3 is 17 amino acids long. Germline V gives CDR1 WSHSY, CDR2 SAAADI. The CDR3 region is CASSEGSGGALYNEQFF. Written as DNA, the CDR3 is TGCGCCAGCAGTGAGGGGTCCGGGGGGGCGCTCTACAATGAGCAGTTCTTC.

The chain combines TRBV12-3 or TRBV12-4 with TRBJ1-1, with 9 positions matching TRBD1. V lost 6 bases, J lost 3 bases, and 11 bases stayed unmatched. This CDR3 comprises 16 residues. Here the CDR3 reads CASRGGTGFFDTEAFF. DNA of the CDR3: TGTGCCAGCAGGGGCGGGACAGGGTTTTTTGACACTGAAGCTTTCTTT.

The CDR3 reads CASSLPTLPYGLTDTQYF. CDR3 DNA sequence: TGTGCCAGCAGTTTACCCACCCTACCTTACGGACTGACAGATACGCAGTATTTT. This rearrangement joins TRBV12-3 or TRBV12-4 to TRBJ2-3, with D possibly TRBD2 on 5 matching bases. This CDR3 has 18 amino acids. V was shortened by 2 bases and J by 3 bases, with 21 bases between the two germline ends.

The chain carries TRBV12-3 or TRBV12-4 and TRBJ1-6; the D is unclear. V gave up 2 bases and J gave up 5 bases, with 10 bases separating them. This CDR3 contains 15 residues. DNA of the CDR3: TGTGCCAGCAGTTTAATAACAGCGAATAATTCACCCCTCCACTTT. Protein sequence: CASSLITANNSPLHF.

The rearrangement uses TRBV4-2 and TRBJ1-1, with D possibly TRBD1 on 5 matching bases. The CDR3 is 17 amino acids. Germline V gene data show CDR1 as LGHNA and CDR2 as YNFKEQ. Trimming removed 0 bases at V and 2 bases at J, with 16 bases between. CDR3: CASSQDLGGTVNTEAFF. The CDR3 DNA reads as TGTGCCAGCAGCCAAGACCTCGGGGGAACAGTTAACACTGAAGCTTTCTTT.

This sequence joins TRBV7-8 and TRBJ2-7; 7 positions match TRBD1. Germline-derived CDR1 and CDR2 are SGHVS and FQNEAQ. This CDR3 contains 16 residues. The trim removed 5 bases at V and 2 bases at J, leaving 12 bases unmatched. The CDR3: CASSPNPPGTAYEQYF. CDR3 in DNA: TGTGCCAGCAGCCCTAACCCCCCCGGGACAGCCTACGAGCAGTACTTC. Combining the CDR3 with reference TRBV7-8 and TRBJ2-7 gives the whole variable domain GAGVSQSPRYKVAKRGQDVALRCDPISGHVSLFWYQQALGQGPEFLTYFQNEAQLDKSGLPSDRFFAERPEGSVSTLKIQRTQQEDSAVYLCASSPNPPGTAYEQYFGPGTRLTVT.

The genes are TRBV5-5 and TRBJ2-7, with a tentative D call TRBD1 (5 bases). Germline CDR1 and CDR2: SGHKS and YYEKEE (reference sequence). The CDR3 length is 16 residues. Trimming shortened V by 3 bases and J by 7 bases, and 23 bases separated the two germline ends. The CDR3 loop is CASSSARVRSTGEQYF. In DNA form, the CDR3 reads TGTGCCAGCAGCTCGGCCAGGGTGAGGTCCACTGGGGAGCAGTACTTC.

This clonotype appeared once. CDR3 residues: CASSIEQGGRQYF. DNA for the CDR3: TGTGCCAGTAGTATAGAACAGGGAGGAAGGCAGTACTTC. This chain uses TRBV19 with TRBJ2-7; D assignment may be TRBD1 or TRBD2 (6 bases each). CDR1 is LNHDA and CDR2 is SQIVND in the germline V gene (reference sequence). V lost 0 bases and J lost 9, with 12 bases in between. This CDR3 is built from 13 residues. The full variable domain, with the rest looked up from reference TRBV19 and TRBJ2-7, is DGGITQSPKYLFRKEGQNVTLSCEQNLNHDAMYWYRQDPGQGLRLIYYSQIVNDFQKGDIAEGYSVSREKKESFPLTVTSAQKNPTAFYLCASSIEQGGRQYFGPGTRLTVT.

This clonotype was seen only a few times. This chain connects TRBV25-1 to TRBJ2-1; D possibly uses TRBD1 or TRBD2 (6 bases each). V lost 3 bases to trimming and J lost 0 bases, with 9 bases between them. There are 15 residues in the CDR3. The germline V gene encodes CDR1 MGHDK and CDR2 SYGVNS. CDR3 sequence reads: CASSEEGGSYNEQFF. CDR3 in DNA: TGTGCCAGCAGTGAGGAGGGGGGCTCCTACAATGAGCAGTTCTTC.

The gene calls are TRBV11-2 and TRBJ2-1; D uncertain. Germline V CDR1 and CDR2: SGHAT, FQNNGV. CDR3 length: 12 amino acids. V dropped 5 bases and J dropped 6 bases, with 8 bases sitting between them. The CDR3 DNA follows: TGTGCCAGCAGCACGAACCTCAATGAGCAGTTCTTC. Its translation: CASSTNLNEQFF.

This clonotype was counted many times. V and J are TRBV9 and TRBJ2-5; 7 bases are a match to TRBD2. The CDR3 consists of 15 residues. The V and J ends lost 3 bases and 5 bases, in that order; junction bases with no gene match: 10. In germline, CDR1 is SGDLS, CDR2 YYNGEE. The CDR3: CASSGGTIPGETQYF. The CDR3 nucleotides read TGTGCCAGCAGCGGAGGGACTATCCCGGGGGAGACCCAGTACTTC.

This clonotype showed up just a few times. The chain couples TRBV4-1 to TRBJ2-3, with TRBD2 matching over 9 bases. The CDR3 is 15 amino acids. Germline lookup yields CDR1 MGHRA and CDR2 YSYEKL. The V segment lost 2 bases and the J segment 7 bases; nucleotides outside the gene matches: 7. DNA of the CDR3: TGCGCCAGCAGCCAATTAGCGGGGGCCCAGAATACGCAGTATTTT. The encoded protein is CASSQLAGAQNTQYF.

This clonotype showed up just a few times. In DNA form, the CDR3 reads TGTGCCACCAGTGAGACAGGGATGTACGAGCAGTACTTC. Translation: CATSETGMYEQYF. The rearrangement links TRBV24-1 to TRBJ2-7, with 7 bases fitting TRBD1. Germline V gene sequence: CDR1 KGHDR, CDR2 SFDVKD. This CDR3 spans 13 amino acids. V was clipped by 4 bases and J by 4 bases; unmatched bases: 3.

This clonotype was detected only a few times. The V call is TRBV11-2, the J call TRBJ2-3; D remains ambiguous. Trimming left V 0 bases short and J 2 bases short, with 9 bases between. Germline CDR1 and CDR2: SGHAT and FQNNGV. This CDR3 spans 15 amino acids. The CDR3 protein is CASSLERRSTDTQYF. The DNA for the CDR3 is TGTGCCAGCAGCTTAGAACGGCGGTCCACAGATACGCAGTATTTT.

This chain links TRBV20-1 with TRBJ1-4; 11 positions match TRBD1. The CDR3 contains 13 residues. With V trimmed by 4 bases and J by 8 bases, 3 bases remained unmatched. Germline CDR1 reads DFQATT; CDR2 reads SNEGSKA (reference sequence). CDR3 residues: CSATGQGVEKLFF. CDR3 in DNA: TGCAGTGCTACGGGACAGGGGGTCGAAAAACTGTTTTTT.

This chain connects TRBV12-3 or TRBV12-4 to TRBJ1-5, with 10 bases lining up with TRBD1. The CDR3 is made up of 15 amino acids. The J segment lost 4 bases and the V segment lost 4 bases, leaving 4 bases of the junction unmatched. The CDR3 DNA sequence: TGTGCCAGCAGTTGGCAGGGACAGGGGAATCAGCCCCAGCATTTT. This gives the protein CASSWQGQGNQPQHF.